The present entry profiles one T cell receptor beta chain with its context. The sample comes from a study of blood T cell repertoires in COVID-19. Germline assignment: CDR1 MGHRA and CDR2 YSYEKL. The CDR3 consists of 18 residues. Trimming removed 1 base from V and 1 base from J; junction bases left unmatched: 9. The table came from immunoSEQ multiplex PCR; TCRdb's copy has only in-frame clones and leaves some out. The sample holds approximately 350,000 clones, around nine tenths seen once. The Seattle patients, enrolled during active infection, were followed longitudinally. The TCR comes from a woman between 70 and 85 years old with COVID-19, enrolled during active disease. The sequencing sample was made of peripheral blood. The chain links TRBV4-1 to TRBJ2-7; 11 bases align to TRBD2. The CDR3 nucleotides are TGCGCCAGCAGCCAAGCGCCGGGACTAGCGGCGATGTCCTACGAGCAGTACTTC. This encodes CASSQAPGLAAMSYEQYF.